These 24 T cell receptor beta chains came from one sample sequenced in a study of shared clonotypes between healthy human individuals. The data were produced by immunoSEQ multiplex PCR, yet TCRdb's version contains in-frame clones alone and is incomplete. The data contain fewer than 700,000 clones, 85% to 95% of them singletons. Naive CD8 cells lacked CD45RO, underwent positive selection for CCR7 and left out terminally differentiated effector memory CD45RA+ cells. Sequencing used naive CD8+ T cells sorted from blood. The source is a woman aged 30 to 39 in good health.

The chain uses TRBV6-4 and TRBJ2-1; D may be TRBD2 (5 bases). This CDR3 region has 13 residues. CDR1 and CDR2 from the germline V gene are MRHNA and SNTAGT. The V end lost 0 bases, the J end lost 10 bases, and 10 bases lay between the germline ends. The CDR3 sequence: CASSDSFGLEQFF. CDR3 nucleotides: TGTGCCAGCAGTGACTCGTTTGGACTCGAGCAGTTCTTC.

To note about this clone: The junction shows a germline mismatch at one end, possibly a read error. The J gene is TRBJ2-7, the V gene TRBV15; 8 bases line up with TRBD2. The CDR3 is 16 amino acids. CDR1 and CDR2 (germline): LNHNV, YYDKDF (reference sequence). Here the CDR3 DNA reads TGTGCCGCCAGCAGAGATTCGCTAGCGGGCGCTTACGAGCAGTACTTC. Translating gives CAASRDSLAGAYEQYF.

J is TRBJ2-1 and V is TRBV5-5; D gene uncertain. Trimming stripped 2 bases from V and 6 bases from J, with 6 bases between. The CDR3 is 12 residues long. Germline-derived CDR1 and CDR2 are SGHKS and YYEKEE (reference sequence). The CDR3: CASSFNGNEQFF. CDR3 coding DNA: TGTGCCAGCAGCTTTAATGGCAATGAGCAGTTCTTC.

The chain links TRBV5-4 to TRBJ1-1; 9 nucleotides align to TRBD1. The V and J ends lost 5 bases and 7 bases, in that order; junction bases with no gene match: 3. The CDR3 spans 12 residues. The germline gives CDR1 SGHNT, CDR2 YYREEE (reference sequence). The CDR3: CASRATGGEAFF. The CDR3 nucleotides read TGTGCCAGCAGAGCGACAGGGGGTGAAGCTTTCTTT.

The genes are TRBV9 and TRBJ2-3, with 7 nucleotides matching TRBD1. The germline V gene encodes CDR1 SGDLS and CDR2 YYNGEE. This CDR3 contains 16 residues. J lost 2 bases, V lost 3 bases, and 9 bases had no gene match. In DNA form, the CDR3 reads TGTGCCAGCAGCGGGTGGGGACAGCCGAACACAGATACGCAGTATTTT. Its protein is CASSGWGQPNTDTQYF.

The V and J genes are TRBV27 and TRBJ2-7, with D tentatively TRBD2 (6 bases). From germline, CDR1 is MNHEY and CDR2 SMNVEV (reference sequence). The CDR3 length is 14 residues. V lost 3 bases, J lost 3 bases, and 12 bases lay in between. The CDR3 nucleotides are TGTGCCAGCAGTTTGAGCCCGGAGGGCTACGAGCAGTACTTC. This gives the protein CASSLSPEGYEQYF.

The chain has TRBV2 and TRBJ2-5; D is ambiguous. The CDR3 totals 15 residues. Germline V gene data show CDR1 as SNHLY and CDR2 as FYNNEI. V was trimmed by 6 bases and J by 1 base, leaving 15 bases between them. CDR3 in amino acids: CASRIFGAAQETQYF. In nucleotides, the CDR3 is TGTGCCAGCAGGATCTTCGGAGCAGCCCAAGAGACCCAGTACTTC. The whole variable domain, filled in from reference TRBV2 and TRBJ2-5, reads EPEVTQTPSHQVTQMGQEVILRCVPISNHLYFYWYRQILGQKVEFLVSFYNNEISEKSEIFDDQFSVERPDGSNFTLKIRSTKLEDSAMYFCASRIFGAAQETQYFGPGTRLLVL.

The V call is TRBV12-1, the J call TRBJ2-1. TRBV12-1 constitutes a pseudogene. The length of the CDR3 is 20 residues. As DNA, the CDR3 is TGTGCCAGCAGCTTTGCGAAAGTACGACGGCAACCGAACTCCTACAATGAGCAGTTCTTC. Translating gives CASSFAKVRRQPNSYNEQFF.

In regard to this clone: The same CDR3 arises from other DNA sequences in this sample as well. This chain connects TRBV28 to TRBJ1-5, with unresolved D. Germline V gene lookup returns CDR1 MDHEN and CDR2 SYDVKM. Trimming cost V 2 bases and J 1 base, with 6 bases left between them. The CDR3 sequence is 14 residues long. The CDR3 nucleotides read TGTGCCAGCAGTTTAGGGGTGAGCAATCAGCCCCAGCATTTT. Amino acid sequence: CASSLGVSNQPQHF.

The chain uses TRBV5-1 and TRBJ2-7, with TRBD1 matching over 11 bases. CDR3 size: 18 residues. Germline V lookup: CDR1 SGHRS, CDR2 YFSETQ. V lost 3 bases, J lost 0 bases, and 11 bases stayed unmatched. The DNA for the CDR3 is TGCGCCAGCAGCTGCTGTACGCCCGGGACAGGGGGCTCCTACGAGCAGTACTTC. Its protein is CASSCCTPGTGGSYEQYF.

The rearrangement joins TRBV5-6 to TRBJ2-3, with 8 positions matching TRBD2. V dropped 4 bases and J dropped 6; count of bases not matched to a gene: 16. CDR3 length equals 17 residues. CDR1 is SGHDT, CDR2 YYEEEE, per germline. In nucleotides, the CDR3 is TGTGCCAGCAGCGCCCCAACTAGCGGTCCCATGGGGGATACGCAGTATTTT. Translating it yields CASSAPTSGPMGDTQYF.

The chain uses TRBV27 and TRBJ1-2, with D possibly being TRBD1 (5 bases). CDR1 is MNHEY and CDR2 is SMNVEV in the germline V gene (reference sequence). The V end lost 2 bases, the J end lost 7 bases, and 14 bases lay between the germline ends. The CDR3 consists of 14 residues. In nucleotides, the CDR3 is TGTGCCAGCAGTTTAGGTATAGGGGTGGCTGGCTACACCTTC. It encodes CASSLGIGVAGYTF.

The chain links TRBV7-9 to TRBJ1-4; D is perhaps TRBD1 (5 bases). CDR3 size: 16 residues. Germline CDR1 is SEHNR and CDR2 is FQNEAQ (reference sequence). The V end lost 5 bases, the J end lost 4 bases, and 17 bases lay between the germline ends. The DNA for the CDR3 is TGTGCCAGCAGCGGGTGGGGTTTGGGGCATAATGAAAAACTGTTTTTT. Its translation: CASSGWGLGHNEKLFF.

This sequence joins TRBV13 and TRBJ1-2; D ambiguous. This CDR3 spans 12 amino acids. V was shortened by 1 base and J by 7 bases, with 7 bases between the two germline ends. Germline V gives CDR1 PRHDT, CDR2 FYEKMQ (reference sequence). This CDR3 reads CASSLAGSGYTF. DNA of the CDR3: TGTGCCAGCAGCTTAGCGGGATCTGGCTACACCTTC.

This chain connects TRBV6-5 to TRBJ1-2, with D uncertain. CDR3 size: 15 residues. In germline, CDR1 is MNHEY, CDR2 SVGAGI. V was shortened by 4 bases and J by 2 bases, with 14 bases between the two germline ends. The CDR3 protein is CASSSSPDPNYGYTF. The DNA for the CDR3 is TGTGCCAGCAGTTCGTCCCCGGACCCAAACTATGGCTACACCTTC.

J is TRBJ1-1 and V is TRBV7-6; D remains unclear. The CDR3 length is 14 residues. Germline CDR1 reads SGHVS; CDR2 reads FNYEAQ. V lost 2 bases and J 1 base, leaving 8 bases between the germline ends. The CDR3 here is CASSLNAKNTEAFF. The CDR3 DNA follows: TGTGCCAGCAGCTTAAACGCGAAGAACACTGAAGCTTTCTTT.

The J gene is TRBJ2-2, the V gene TRBV28, with D unclear. This CDR3 spans 14 amino acids. CDR1 is MDHEN, CDR2 SYDVKM, per germline. The V end lost 2 bases, the J end lost 1 base, and 5 bases lay between the germline ends. The CDR3 sequence is CASSLGRNTGELFF. DNA of the CDR3: TGTGCCAGCAGTTTAGGCAGGAACACCGGGGAGCTGTTTTTT.

The rearrangement joins TRBV28 to TRBJ2-5; 14 bases are a match to TRBD2. Germline-derived CDR1 and CDR2 are MDHEN and SYDVKM. CDR3 length: 14 amino acids. The V segment lost 5 bases and the J segment 5 bases; nucleotides outside the gene matches: 1. The CDR3 DNA reads as TGTGCCAGCAGTGGGACTAGCGGGAGTGAGACCCAGTACTTC. The encoded protein is CASSGTSGSETQYF.

V gene TRBV4-1 combines with J gene TRBJ2-5; 7 nucleotides agree with TRBD2. The better agreement between TRBJ2-7 and the DNA end casts doubt on the J call. The CDR3 runs to 16 residues. Germline V gene lookup returns CDR1 MGHRA and CDR2 YSYEKL. The CDR3 spells CASSPLPRERSYEQYF. CDR3 in DNA: TGCGCCAGCAGCCCCCTGCCGCGGGAGAGGTCCTACGAGCAGTACTTC.

In this sample, this clone turned up a few times. Other DNA sequences of this sample code for an identical CDR3. The chain joins TRBV5-4 to TRBJ2-7; D remains unclear. Trimming took 3 bases from V and 3 from J, leaving 4 bases between them. CDR1 SGHNT and CDR2 YYREEE come from the germline V gene (reference sequence). CDR3 size: 11 residues. CDR3 protein: CASSSLYEQYF. DNA of the CDR3: TGTGCCAGCAGCTCCCTCTACGAGCAGTACTTC.

The chain is built from TRBV2 and TRBJ2-7; 9 positions match TRBD2. V trimming: 0 bases; J trimming: 5 bases; junction bases outside the gene matches: 5. There are 15 residues in the CDR3. Looked up from germline, CDR1 is SNHLY and CDR2 is FYNNEI. Here the CDR3 DNA reads TGTGCCAGCAGTGAAGCGCCCAGCGGGAGGAACGAGCAGTACTTC. Protein product: CASSEAPSGRNEQYF.

The chain recombines TRBV9 with TRBJ1-1, with D possibly matching TRBD1 (5 bases). Germline CDR1 SGDLS, CDR2 YYNGEE. The germline V and J ends were trimmed by 1 base and 5 bases, with 9 bases remaining between them. The CDR3 runs 13 residues. The CDR3 here is CASSVYEGTEAFF. CDR3 sequence (DNA): TGTGCCAGCAGCGTATACGAGGGGACTGAAGCTTTCTTT.

V usage is TRBV29-1 and J usage is TRBJ2-5; 8 nucleotides align to TRBD1. The DNA end is a closer match to TRBJ2-7, so the J assignment may be wrong. CDR3 size: 13 residues. CDR1 and CDR2 from the germline V gene are SQVTM and ANQGSEA. The CDR3 bases are TGCAGCGTTGAGGGGACAGGAACCTACGAGCAGTACTTC. This encodes CSVEGTGTYEQYF.

This clone was recorded once. The CDR3 loop is CASGRGRNGEQFF. The CDR3 nucleotides read TGTGCCAGCGGTCGGGGCCGGAACGGTGAGCAGTTCTTC. This chain connects TRBV7-9 to TRBJ2-1; possibly TRBD1 or TRBD2 for D (5 bases each). V gave up 8 bases and J gave up 9 bases, with 17 bases separating them. The CDR3 totals 13 residues. CDR1 and CDR2 from the germline V gene are SEHNR and FQNEAQ (reference sequence). Looking up the rest from reference TRBV7-9 and TRBJ2-1 gives the full variable domain: DTGVSQNPRHKITKRGQNVTFRCDPISEHNRLYWYRQTLGQGPEFLTYFQNEAQLEKSRLLSDRFSAERPKGSFSTLEIQRTEQGDSAMYLCASGRGRNGEQFFGPGTRLTVL.